This TCR beta chain was recovered during a study of T cell clones after liver transplantation. Whole-study context: TCRbeta sequencing after a pre-transplant mixed lymphocyte reaction identified graft-donor-reactive clones, later tracked in post-transplant blood. Blood was drawn pre-transplant, before withdrawal, and after full or failed withdrawal.

Germline CDR1 reads LGHNA; CDR2 reads YSLEER. CDR3 size: 16 residues. The V and J ends lost 0 bases and 2 bases respectively, with 11 bases between them. Clones were sequenced by immunoSEQ multiplex PCR, and TCRdb holds only the in-frame ones, with some missing. The sample has about 51,000 clones, 86% seen once. The sample in question was CD8+ T cells from blood, obtained 12 months after liver transplant. V and J are TRBV4-3 and TRBJ2-1; D may correspond to TRBD1 or TRBD2 (5 bases each). This receptor was taken from a human patient who received a liver transplant. Some T cells may trace back to the graft donor. The CDR3 protein is CASSQDYGDAYNEQFF. DNA of the CDR3: TGCGCCAGCAGCCAAGATTACGGGGACGCCTACAATGAGCAGTTCTTC.